Reported below is one T cell receptor (beta chain). Its antigen target is currently unknown. Qualities for individual bases were not recorded, and no much larger clone is one base off. This sample stems from a study of T cell changes during pregnancy in multiple sclerosis (dated 2019 in TCRdb). In the study overall: The study looked at changes in the T cell repertoire across pregnancy in women with multiple sclerosis.

Library prep was done by the immunoSEQ multiplex PCR assay. In its TCRdb copy, this immuneACCESS table keeps in-frame sequences only and misses some clones. Where compared with another copy, unresolved V genes explain less than half of these, and the others have no known cause. The sample data list around 100,000 clones, and approximately 90% of these were observed just once. Under 0.85% of the sample belongs to the ten largest clones. The CDR3 holds 13 amino acids from the cysteine to the phenylalanine. Just the 39-base CDR3 DNA is kept, in frame starting at base 1. CDR1 and CDR2 (LGHNA, YNFKEQ) derive from the germline V gene. At the junction V is shortened by 4 bases and J by 6 bases, with 10 bases in between.

Recombination linked TRBV4-2 to TRBJ2-1; the D gene cannot be resolved reliably. The TCR comes from a female donor in good health, enrolled as a control in a pregnancy study. Sequencing was performed on peripheral blood, taken in the second trimester of pregnancy. The DNA reads as follows: TGTGCCAGCAGCCTAACTACGGGCAATGAGCAGTTCTTC. Its product reads: CASSLTTGNEQFF.